This TCR beta chain came from a study of regulatory T cells in long-lasting Graves disease. Construction of the TCR beta libraries employed iRepertoire HTBI primers in conjunction with Arm-PCR of CDR3 regions. Methods used by the authors: About 62 TRBV and approximately 13 TRBJ segments were identified across samples. TCRdb redid the calling of the multiplex PCR reads with MiXCR, one entry per CDR3 protein. These V and J calls derive from TCRdb rather than the authors' analysis. The table lists roughly 500,000 distinct CDR3 sequences, 20% to 25% of them singletons. Specified time point: persistent/refractory GD, antithyroid drugs over 5 years with positive TRAb. The TCR library was made from RNA extracted from PBMCs. Criteria from the American Thyroid Association guidelines were applied to diagnose Graves' disease. Study-wide results and caveats: Persistent Graves' patients possessed reduced TCR diversity relative to recently diagnosed ones.

Turning to this clonotype: The antigen is not known.

This receptor was identified in a female donor with Graves disease. The specimen comprised peripheral blood mononuclear cells (PBMCs), sampled when the disease was refractory, from a patient treated with antithyroid drugs.

The CDR3 sequence is CASSVGSQPQHF. The CDR3 DNA sequence: TGTGCCAGTAGTGTGGGGAGTCAGCCCCAGCATTTT. The V call is TRBV19, the J call TRBJ1-5; unclear D gene. With 5 bases removed from V and 6 bases from J, the gap between germline ends came to 8 bases. The CDR3 is 12 amino acids. Germline CDR1 is LNHDA and CDR2 is SQIVND (reference sequence).